This T cell receptor (beta chain) originates from a study of blood T cell repertoires in COVID-19. Across the study: T cells, B-cell-depleted T cells, or PBMCs supplied cDNA or gDNA.

Germline V lookup: CDR1 MNHEY, CDR2 SVGAGI. The CDR3 sequence is 14 residues long. V was shortened by 5 bases and J by 5 bases, with 15 bases between the two germline ends. Profiling relied on immunoSEQ multiplex PCR, and the TCRdb table lists in-frame clones only, not all of them. This repertoire shows over 35,000 clones, 75% to 90% found once; its top ten account for 35% to 55%. This receptor was taken from a man in his 60s with active or convalescent COVID-19. The rearrangement joins TRBV6-5 to TRBJ1-2; possible D gene TRBD1, 6 bases. Sequencing used peripheral blood. The CDR3: CASSPAGGRYGYTF. The DNA of the CDR3 is TGTGCCAGCAGTCCCGCGGGGGGGCGATATGGCTACACCTTC.